This T cell receptor (beta chain) derives from a study of T cells in localized non-small cell lung cancer. Study-level points and caveats: Exceeding tumor, uninvolved adjacent lung had the highest T cell clonality. It remains possible that heterogeneity exists, since only one tumor region was sequenced.

Concerning this clone: As yet, its antigen is unknown.

TCRdb keeps only in-frame clones here, not all; method: immunoSEQ multiplex PCR. The sample has tens of thousands of clones, roughly 91% seen once; the top ten hold around 20%. V dropped 2 bases and J dropped 6 bases, with 8 bases sitting between them. Germline-derived CDR1 and CDR2 are LNHNV and YYDKDF (reference sequence). The CDR3 is 13 amino acids. The clonotype comes from a woman aged 35-75 years with stage I squamous cell lung carcinoma. The chain is built from TRBV15 and TRBJ1-3; no reliable D call. Source: peripheral blood, taken before any cancer treatment. CDR3 sequence reads: CATSRSIVNTIYF. The DNA of the CDR3 is TGTGCCACCAGCAGATCGATAGTAAACACCATATATTTT.